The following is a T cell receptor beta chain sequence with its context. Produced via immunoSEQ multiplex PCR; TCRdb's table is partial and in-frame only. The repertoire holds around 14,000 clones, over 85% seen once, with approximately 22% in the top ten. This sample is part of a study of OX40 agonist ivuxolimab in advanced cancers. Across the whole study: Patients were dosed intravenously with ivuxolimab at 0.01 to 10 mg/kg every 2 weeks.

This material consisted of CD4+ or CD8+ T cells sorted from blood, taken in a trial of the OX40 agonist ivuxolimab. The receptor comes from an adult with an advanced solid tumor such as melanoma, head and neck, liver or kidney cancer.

The CDR3 coding sequence is TGCAGCGTTGAATCCGGGACAGGGCAGGCGAGTGAGCAGTTCTTC. It yields the protein CSVESGTGQASEQFF. The gene calls are TRBV29-1 and TRBJ2-1; 9 nucleotides match TRBD1. With V trimmed by 2 bases and J by 9 bases, 11 bases remained unmatched. CDR3 length: 15 residues. Germline CDR1 SQVTM, CDR2 ANQGSEA.